This T cell receptor beta chain was recovered during a study of shared clonotypes between healthy human individuals. TCRdb's copy holds only in-frame clones and misses some; the assay was immunoSEQ multiplex PCR. Of 2 million to 2.5 million clones listed, approximately 93% are singletons. This clone was found once. As yet, its antigen is unknown. The CD4+ fraction was divided into a CD45RA+ naive subset and a CD45RA-negative memory subset. Overall study findings and caveats: An expected dependence of interdonor clonotype sharing on sequencing depth was noted.

Germline assignment: CDR1 MNHEY and CDR2 SMNVEV (reference sequence). The CDR3 loop spans 15 amino acids. After removal of 7 bases from V and 8 bases from J, the junction contained 13 bases not matched to a gene. The J gene is TRBJ2-1, the V gene TRBV27; 8 bases align to TRBD2. Material for sequencing was naive CD4+ T cells from PBMCs. Subset: CD45RA+ positively selected. This TCR came from a man aged 18 to 35 in good health. Some clones in this sample may be carry-over from other donors' samples. This chain's CDR3 is CASILIRGGSDEQFF. DNA of the CDR3: TGTGCCAGCATCCTAATACGGGGGGGGTCGGATGAGCAGTTCTTC.